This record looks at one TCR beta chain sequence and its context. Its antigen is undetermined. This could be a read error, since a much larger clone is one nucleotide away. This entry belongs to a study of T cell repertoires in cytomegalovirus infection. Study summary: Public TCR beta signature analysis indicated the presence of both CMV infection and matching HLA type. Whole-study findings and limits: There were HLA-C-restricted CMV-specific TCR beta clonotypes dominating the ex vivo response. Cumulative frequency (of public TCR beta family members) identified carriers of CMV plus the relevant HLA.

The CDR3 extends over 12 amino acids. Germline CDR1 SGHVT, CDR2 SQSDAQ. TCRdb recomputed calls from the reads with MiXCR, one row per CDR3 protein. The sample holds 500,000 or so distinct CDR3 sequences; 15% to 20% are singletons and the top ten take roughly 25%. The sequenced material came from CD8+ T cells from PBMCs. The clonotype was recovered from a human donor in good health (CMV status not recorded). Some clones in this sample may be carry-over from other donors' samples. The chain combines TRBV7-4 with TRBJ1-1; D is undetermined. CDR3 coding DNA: TGTGTCAGCAGCTTAGGTTTCAATGAAGCTTTCTTT. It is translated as CVSSLGFNEAFF. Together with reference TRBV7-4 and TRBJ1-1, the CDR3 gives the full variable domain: GAGVSQSPRYKVAKRGRDVALRCDSISGHVTLYWYRQTLGQGSEVLTYSQSDAQRDKSGRPSGRFSAERPERSVSTLKIQRTEQGDSAVYLCVSSLGFNEAFFGQGTRLTVV.